One and the same sample provided the 30 T cell receptor beta chains below, sequenced in a study of blood T cell repertoires in COVID-19 (TCRdb year 2020). The library was produced with the immunoSEQ multiplex PCR assay. This is the immuneACCESS table as TCRdb keeps it, with only in-frame sequences that have V and J called. A part of the clones is gone; compared with another copy, unresolved V genes explain less than half, and the rest is unexplained. This sample lists some 280,000 clones; 75% to 90% were detected once. Of the sample, 2.5% to 3% falls within the top ten clones. The sequenced sample consisted of peripheral blood. The receptors come from a young woman with active or convalescent COVID-19.

This clone was detected a few times. The genes are TRBV7-9 and TRBJ1-4; D is perhaps TRBD1 (6 bases). With 3 bases removed from V and 7 bases from J, the gap between germline ends came to 21 bases. The CDR3 extends over 17 amino acids. Looked up from germline, CDR1 is SEHNR and CDR2 is FQNEAQ (reference sequence). CDR3 sequence reads: CASSFASQGLRGEKLFF. The CDR3 DNA is TGTGCCAGCAGCTTCGCATCTCAGGGGCTTAGAGGTGAAAAACTGTTTTTT.

The rearrangement joins TRBV27 to TRBJ2-7; D ambiguous. V shed 3 bases and J shed 3 bases, with 9 bases lying between them. The CDR3 consists of 13 residues. Germline CDR1 is MNHEY and CDR2 is SMNVEV (reference sequence). The CDR3 nucleotides are TGTGCCAGCAGTTTTAGAATTGACTACGAGCAGTACTTC. As protein: CASSFRIDYEQYF.

The chain joins TRBV2 to TRBJ1-2; D call uncertain. CDR1 and CDR2 from the germline V gene are SNHLY and FYNNEI. The CDR3 consists of 14 residues. The V gene lost 4 bases and the J gene lost 4 bases, with 13 bases spanning the gap. CDR3 nucleotides: TGTGCCAGCAGTGCGCTGATAACCGGCTATGGCTACACCTTC. Translating it yields CASSALITGYGYTF.

The rearrangement joins TRBV30 to TRBJ1-6, with TRBD1 identical over 11 bases. The CDR3 extends over 16 amino acids. CDR1 and CDR2 (germline): GTSNPN, SVGIG (reference sequence). The trim removed 4 bases at V and 9 bases at J, leaving 11 bases unmatched. The CDR3 nucleotides read TGTGCCTGGATACCCGGTTGGACAGGGGGCGGTTCACCCCTCCACTTT. Amino acids: CAWIPGWTGGGSPLHF. Looking up the rest from reference TRBV30 and TRBJ1-6 gives the full variable domain: SQTIHQWPATLVQPVGSPLSLECTVEGTSNPNLYWYRQAAGRGLQLLFYSVGIGQISSEVPQNLSASRPQDRQFILSSKKLLLSDSGFYLCAWIPGWTGGGSPLHFGNGTRLTVT.

DNA of the CDR3: TGTGCCAGCAAACAGGGTTTGTACAATGAGCAGTTCTTC. This encodes CASKQGLYNEQFF. The V and J genes are TRBV27 and TRBJ2-1, with D perhaps TRBD1 (6 bases). CDR3 length: 13 amino acids. Germline lookup yields CDR1 MNHEY and CDR2 SMNVEV (reference sequence). V lost 7 bases to trimming and J lost 4 bases, with 11 bases between them.

The rearrangement joins TRBV2 to TRBJ2-7; D perhaps matches TRBD2 (6 bases). Trimming stripped 3 bases from V and 1 base from J, with 10 bases between. Germline-derived CDR1 and CDR2 are SNHLY and FYNNEI. This CDR3 has 14 residues. The CDR3 DNA sequence: TGTGCCAGCAGTGACTTGGGACTGTCCTACGAGCAGTACTTC. Protein: CASSDLGLSYEQYF.

The chain links TRBV7-9 to TRBJ2-3; 14 bases are shared with TRBD2. CDR1 and CDR2 from the germline V gene are SEHNR and FQNEAQ (reference sequence). This CDR3 contains 17 residues. Trimming removed 5 bases from V and 6 bases from J; junction bases left unmatched: 10. Here the CDR3 DNA reads TGTGCCAGCAGCCCGCCGCCGGGACTAGCGGGGGTCGATACGCAGTATTTT. Amino acids: CASSPPPGLAGVDTQYF.

About this clone itself: Distinct nucleotide sequences in the sample also encode this CDR3. V and J are TRBV7-2 and TRBJ2-1, with D perhaps matching TRBD2 (6 bases). Germline CDR1 reads SGHTA; CDR2 reads FQGNSA. Trimming took off 1 base at V and 4 bases at J, with 8 bases between the two ends. CDR3 length: 14 residues. CDR3 sequence reads: CASSLVGTYNEQFF. The DNA for the CDR3 is TGTGCCAGCAGCTTAGTAGGGACTTACAATGAGCAGTTCTTC.

The J gene is TRBJ1-6, the V gene TRBV14; D may be TRBD1 (5 bases). With 2 bases removed from V and 7 bases from J, the gap between germline ends came to 12 bases. Germline V gene lookup returns CDR1 SGHDN and CDR2 FVKESK. There are 15 residues in the CDR3. CDR3 sequence: CASSQRRGLNSPLHF. DNA of the CDR3: TGTGCCAGCAGCCAAAGGAGGGGTCTCAATTCACCCCTCCACTTT.

The chain couples TRBV5-4 to TRBJ1-2; D is undetermined. The CDR3 runs to 12 residues. The V end lost 2 bases, the J end lost 4 bases, and 6 bases lay between the germline ends. Germline loops: CDR1 SGHNT, CDR2 YYREEE (reference sequence). The CDR3 here is CASSFMSYGYTF. The CDR3 DNA reads as TGTGCCAGCAGCTTTATGAGCTATGGCTACACCTTC. The whole variable domain, remainder taken from reference TRBV5-4 and TRBJ1-2, is ETGVTQSPTHLIKTRGQQVTLRCSSQSGHNTVSWYQQALGQGPQFIFQYYREEENGRGNFPPRFSGLQFPNYSSELNVNALELDDSALYLCASSFMSYGYTFGSGTRLTVV.

J is TRBJ2-5 and V is TRBV3-1 (or the pseudogene TRBV3-2); D remains ambiguous. The length of the CDR3 is 10 residues. V was clipped by 8 bases and J by 5 bases, with 6 bases between them. Looked up from germline, CDR1 is LGHDT and CDR2 is YNNKEL (reference sequence). CDR3 sequence: CASSSETQYF. The CDR3 DNA reads TGTGCCAGCTCCTCGGAGACCCAGTACTTC.

The chain joins TRBV2 to TRBJ1-5; D not certain. V was trimmed by 2 bases and J by 4 bases, leaving 9 bases between them. CDR3 length: 14 residues. Germline V gene sequence: CDR1 SNHLY, CDR2 FYNNEI. CDR3 sequence reads: CASSEFGTNQPQHF. The CDR3 DNA is TGTGCCAGCAGTGAATTTGGTACTAATCAGCCCCAGCATTTT.

This chain uses TRBV11-2 with TRBJ1-1, with 9 bases fitting TRBD1. The CDR3 consists of 15 residues. J gave up 5 bases and V 5 bases, and 9 bases lay outside the gene matches. Per germline, CDR1 SGHAT and CDR2 FQNNGV. This chain's CDR3 is CASSPHTGGDTEAFF. For the CDR3, the DNA is TGTGCCAGCAGCCCGCATACAGGGGGCGATACTGAAGCTTTCTTT.

The chain carries TRBV7-2 and TRBJ2-7; 8 nucleotides match TRBD1. CDR1 SGHTA and CDR2 FQGNSA come from the germline V gene. After removal of 4 bases from V and 4 bases from J, the junction contained 9 bases not matched to a gene. The length of the CDR3 is 15 residues. The DNA of the CDR3 is TGTGCCAGCAGCTCCACCGGGGACAGGTCGTACGAGCAGTACTTC. Residues: CASSSTGDRSYEQYF. Variable domain in full (rest from reference TRBV7-2 and TRBJ2-7): GAGVSQSPSNKVTEKGKDVELRCDPISGHTALYWYRQSLGQGLEFLIYFQGNSAPDKSGLPSDRFSAERTGGSVSTLTIQRTQQEDSAVYLCASSSTGDRSYEQYFGPGTRLTVT.

This chain joins TRBV12-2 and TRBJ2-1; no check of the table's D call, TRBD2, against the DNA was made. TRBV12-2 is marked as a pseudogene. The CDR3 is 15 residues long. The CDR3 bases are TGTGCAAGTCGCCTTAGCGGGGGGGCCTACAATGAGCAGTTCTTC. Translating gives CASRLSGGAYNEQFF.

This clone was detected once. The chain joins TRBV28 to TRBJ1-4; tentative D call: TRBD1 (5 bases). V lost 5 bases and J lost 4, with 17 bases in between. Germline CDR1 MDHEN, CDR2 SYDVKM. The CDR3 extends over 16 amino acids. For the CDR3, the DNA is TGTGCCAGCAGTCCGTATGGGGGGGGAGTTAATGAAAAACTGTTTTTT. Translating it yields CASSPYGGGVNEKLFF.

The V call is TRBV4-1, the J call TRBJ1-2; TRBD1 agrees at 7 bases. The trim removed 4 bases at V and 2 bases at J, leaving 10 bases unmatched. The CDR3 is 16 residues long. Germline lookup yields CDR1 MGHRA and CDR2 YSYEKL. The DNA for the CDR3 is TGCGCCAGCAGCCCCTTGACAGGGCCGATGAACTATGGCTACACCTTC. It yields the protein CASSPLTGPMNYGYTF.

The genes are TRBV19 and TRBJ1-4; 7 nucleotides align to TRBD1. V shed 6 bases and J 3 bases; nucleotides not matched to a gene: 7. This CDR3 spans 15 amino acids. The germline V gene has CDR1 LNHDA and CDR2 SQIVND (reference sequence). As DNA, the CDR3 is TGTGCCAGTAGACTTTTGGGACAGTCTAATGAAAAACTGTTTTTT. Its translation is CASRLLGQSNEKLFF.

The V call is TRBV19, the J call TRBJ2-2, with 9 positions matching TRBD1. The CDR3 is made up of 16 amino acids. V was clipped by 4 bases and J by 5 bases; unmatched bases: 8. Germline V gene sequence: CDR1 LNHDA, CDR2 SQIVND (reference sequence). The CDR3 region is CASSTPRTGATGELFF. CDR3 coding DNA: TGTGCCAGTAGTACCCCCCGGACAGGGGCTACCGGGGAGCTGTTTTTT.

The chain uses TRBV10-1 and TRBJ1-3; 7 nucleotides line up with TRBD1. Trimming took 7 bases from V and 8 from J; bases not matched to a gene: 17. Germline CDR1 and CDR2: WNHNN and SYGVQD (reference sequence). CDR3 length equals 16 residues. CDR3 residues: CASIWVSRGRGDTIYF. DNA for the CDR3: TGCGCCAGCATTTGGGTTAGCAGGGGCAGGGGGGACACCATATATTTT.

The J gene is TRBJ1-3, the V gene TRBV18, with 7 bases fitting TRBD1. The V and J ends lost 0 bases and 4 bases, in that order; junction bases with no gene match: 3. CDR3 length: 15 residues. Per the germline V gene, CDR1 is KGHSH and CDR2 is LQKENI. The chain's CDR3 is CASSPPGQSGNTIYF. CDR3 DNA: TGTGCCAGCTCACCACCGGGACAGTCAGGAAACACCATATATTTT.

The chain has TRBV3-1 (or the pseudogene TRBV3-2) and TRBJ1-1; unclear D gene. V gave up 1 base and J gave up 6 bases, with 9 bases separating them. CDR3 length equals 13 residues. Germline CDR1 LGHDT, CDR2 YNNKEL (reference sequence). CDR3 DNA: TGTGCCAGCAGCCAAGGGCTTCGGGCTGAAGCTTTCTTT. Translating gives CASSQGLRAEAFF.

A remark on this clone: Germline is not matched at one junction end, which may reflect a read error. This rearrangement joins TRBV7-9 to TRBJ1-6, with D maybe TRBD1 (6 bases). Germline assignment: CDR1 SEHNR and CDR2 FQNEAQ (reference sequence). This CDR3 is built from 12 residues. CDR3 nucleotide sequence: TGTGCCAGCAGCTTGGGGGCGGCAATCCTTAACTTT. Its protein product is CASSLGAAILNF. The full variable domain, with the rest looked up from reference TRBV7-9 and TRBJ1-6, is DTGVSQNPRHKITKRGQNVTFRCDPISEHNRLYWYRQTLGQGPEFLTYFQNEAQLEKSRLLSDRFSAERPKGSFSTLEIQRTEQGDSAMYLCASSLGAAILNFGNGTRLTVT.

In its sample, this clone was seen once. This chain uses TRBV21-1 with TRBJ2-7; the table assigns TRBD1, which was not confirmed against the DNA. TRBV21-1 is flagged as a pseudogene. The CDR3 length is 14 residues. CDR3 DNA sequence: TGTGCCAGCAGCAAAGGGACAGGGCGGTACGAGCAGTACTTC. Its translation is CASSKGTGRYEQYF.

The V gene is TRBV5-5, the J gene TRBJ2-3; 11 bases line up with TRBD1. The J segment lost 4 bases and the V segment lost 2 bases, leaving 6 bases of the junction unmatched. The CDR3 extends over 16 amino acids. Germline V gene sequence: CDR1 SGHKS, CDR2 YYEKEE (reference sequence). CDR3 sequence (DNA): TGTGCCAGCAGCTTAGGGGACAGGGGGGAGGCAGATACGCAGTATTTT. Its protein is CASSLGDRGEADTQYF.

The genes are TRBV7-3 and TRBJ2-1, with TRBD1 matching over 8 bases. Germline loops: CDR1 SGHTA, CDR2 FQGTGA. The CDR3 contains 15 residues. J was trimmed by 2 bases and V by 5 bases; bases with no gene match: 5. Here the CDR3 DNA reads TGTGCCAGCAGCCAAGGGACAGGTCCCTACAATGAGCAGTTCTTC. Translation: CASSQGTGPYNEQFF.

This clone was counted once. The chain carries TRBV6-2 or TRBV6-3 and TRBJ1-5; 8 nucleotides agree with TRBD1. This CDR3 contains 16 residues. Trimming at V came to 6 bases and at J to 5 bases, leaving 12 bases not matched to a gene. CDR1 is MNHEY and CDR2 is SVGEGT in the germline V gene. CDR3: CASSPLAGGGDQPQHF. CDR3 in DNA: TGTGCCAGCAGCCCCCTCGCAGGGGGCGGAGATCAGCCCCAGCATTTT.

DNA of the CDR3: TGCGCCAGCAGCCAAGACCCAGGTGGGCAGGGGGCCTGGGGGACTGAAGCTTTCTTT. Translation gives CASSQDPGGQGAWGTEAFF. The rearrangement links TRBV4-1 to TRBJ1-1, with TRBD1 identical over 8 bases. Germline assignment: CDR1 MGHRA and CDR2 YSYEKL. This CDR3 is 19 amino acids long. The junction had 17 bases not matched to a gene; V was cut back by 0 bases and J by 5 bases.

The V and J genes are TRBV28 and TRBJ1-2, with a possible D match to TRBD1 (6 bases). The CDR3 runs to 12 residues. The germline CDR1 and CDR2 sequences are MDHEN and SYDVKM. Trimming cost V 6 bases and J 8 bases, with 13 bases left between them. This CDR3 reads CASRSGVGGYTF. CDR3 nucleotides: TGTGCCAGCAGGTCAGGGGTTGGCGGCTACACCTTC.

The rearrangement joins TRBV28 to TRBJ1-1; tentative D call: TRBD1 (6 bases). The CDR3 extends over 15 amino acids. With 3 bases removed from V and 0 bases from J, the gap between germline ends came to 11 bases. Germline loops: CDR1 MDHEN, CDR2 SYDVKM. This chain's CDR3 is CASSFGQLMNTEAFF. The DNA for the CDR3 is TGTGCCAGCAGTTTCGGACAGCTTATGAACACTGAAGCTTTCTTT.